This T cell receptor beta chain stems from a study of T-cell memory formation after mild COVID-19 (dated by TCRdb to about 2021). Regarding the study in general: TCR sequence clusters from the two donors were found to be largely donor specific. In a couple of donors, T-cell clones that expanded and contracted after mild COVID-19 were tracked by sequencing TCRalpha and TCRbeta repertoires over time. The cohort was made up of two young adult volunteers, one female and one male, who were previously healthy. The paper's findings and limits, for the study overall: Some responding clones were detected in pre-infection memory, which suggested that pre-existing cross-reactive memory T cells had joined the SARS-CoV-2 response. Contracting CD4+ clones appeared mostly in the CM and EM memory subsets, whereas CD8+ clones were enriched in EMRA. The second-wave clones that peaked on day 37 were not confirmed to be SARS-CoV-2 specific. The study included only a couple of mild cases, and larger cohorts that include severe cases with pre-infection samples were judged to be necessary. Clones contracting from day 15 to 85 had balanced CD4/CD8 phenotypes, while a second wave expanding from day 15 to 37 was biased towards CD4+.

Ficoll-Paque density gradient centrifugation was the method used to isolate PBMCs. The CDR3 numbers 14 residues from cysteine through phenylalanine. Only CDR3 DNA remains: 42 bases, in frame from the first base. The trim is 0 bases for V and 3 bases for J, with a gap of 8 bases between the germline ends. The germline V gene supplies CDR1 LGHNA and CDR2 YNFKEQ. The run used an Illumina NovaSeq 6000. TCRalpha and TCRbeta cDNA libraries were built by 5'RACE with constant-segment primers, adding sample barcodes and unique molecular identifiers. Trizol reagent was used to extract RNA from every sample. Library amplification was performed in two PCR steps, and a second sample barcode and Illumina TruSeq adapters were introduced in the second step. The libraries were sequenced on an Illumina NovaSeq using 2 x 150 bp paired-end reads. In the paper's pipeline: The reads were demultiplexed and collapsed into UMI-guided consensus sequences using migec v1.2.7. Using mixcr v2.1.11, UMI consensuses were aligned to TRA and TRB V and J templates and then assembled into clonotypes. A clonotype was counted as expanded or contracted only if both edgeR and NoisET called the change significant, with noise models trained on biological replicates. For edgeR calls, the cutoffs were a false discovery rate-adjusted p below 0.01 and a log2 fold-change threshold of 1. As an exploratory analysis of dynamics, max-normalized trajectories of the 1000 most abundant clonotypes were examined by PCA with hierarchical clustering. Separately sequenced CD4+ and CD8+ repertoires were used to assign a CD4 or CD8 phenotype to each responding clone. TCRdb applied fastp at Q25 and MiXCR to the public reads, then kept only in-frame beta chains. Rows matching on CDR3 protein sequence are summarized as one entry with the most common DNA and genes. These V and J calls originate from TCRdb's pipeline instead of the authors' own analysis. The sample records over 350,000 distinct CDR3 sequences, 16% of which are singletons. The top ten constitute about 22% of the sample.

Only a few counts were recorded for this clonotype. The antigen it binds to is not known. The sample holds no much larger clone one base away, and base qualities are not on file. This TCR was recovered from a man younger than 35 who had mild COVID-19 (a few samples of this study predate the infection). The sample titles of this study are shuffled in the database, so cell type and time point are left out; the donor was told from shared clones. This receptor chain uses TRBV4-2 and TRBJ1-1, with the identity of the D gene unclear. Sequencing input: PBMCs or a T cell subset sorted from them (not recorded which). This receptor has the CDR3 CASSQDLLYTEAFF. The base sequence is TGTGCCAGCAGCCAAGACTTGCTATACACTGAAGCTTTCTTT.